A selection of T cell receptor beta chains follows, all from one sample in a study of beta chain features in type 1 diabetes. Here immunoSEQ multiplex PCR was the method, and the copy in TCRdb shows in-frame clones only, minus some. The repertoire holds 200,000 to 250,000 clones, roughly 9.6% seen once, with 0.03% to 0.04% in the top ten. Source material: naive CD4+ T cells from blood. These receptors all come from a woman aged 18-30 years in good health. The CDR3 runs from the conserved cysteine through the conserved F or W.

v_gene	CDR3aa
TRBV5-4	CAATPGLAARTDTQYF
TRBV11-2	CASSYSTGVYNEQFF
TRBV7-7	CASSLLRGTEAFF
TRBV18	CASSLTGEYEQYF
TRBV30	CAWSAAGSHEKLFF
TRBV28	CASITADSYNSPLHF
TRBV9	CASSGGLAGLFYEQYF
TRBV6-5	CAIEDRAGNTIYF
TRBV9	CASSIAGGRETQYF
TRBV30	CAWSVRGPGQGPHSPLHF
TRBV27	CASSSRDRGTYEQYF
TRBV19	CASSTQTDFTDTQYF
TRBV18	CASSVARMTRGPDTQYF
TRBV4-2	CASSQVGQGAKGGNSPLHF
TRBV30	CAWRIAGGTYEQYF
TRBV5-4	CASSLDRGPGELFF
TRBV9	CASSPRGGTGADTQYF
TRBV28	CASSSALVVGANEQFF
TRBV4-1	CASSQVIVEKLFF
TRBV19	CASSAGQVSESEQFF